Listed here are 11 T cell receptor beta chains from one sample, sequenced in a study of cytomegalovirus exposure and HLA in healthy donors (dated by TCRdb to between 2016 and 2019). Library construction relied on the immunoSEQ multiplex PCR assay. For the multiplex PCR, a mixture combining 60 forward primers for TCR Vbeta segments and 13 reverse primers for TCR Jbeta segments was used. TCRdb took this table from immuneACCESS and kept in-frame rearrangements with V and J called. Such tables lack part of the clones; where checked against another copy, unresolved V genes explain under half of the gap, and the rest is unexplained. This sample is represented by about 170,000 clones; approximately 80% of them were singletons. Together, the top ten hold 1.5% to 2% of the sample. The sequencing sample was made of PBMCs. The receptors stem from a woman under 30 in good health and CMV-seronegative.

The chain combines TRBV5-1 with TRBJ2-1, with 9 bases matching TRBD2. J was trimmed by 6 bases and V by 5 bases; bases with no gene match: 9. The CDR3 runs to 15 residues. The V gene's germline CDR1 is SGHRS and CDR2 YFSETQ. This chain's CDR3 is CASSFLAGEGNEQFF. CDR3 nucleotides: TGCGCCAGCAGTTTCTTAGCGGGAGAGGGCAATGAGCAGTTCTTC.

The V call is TRBV10-2, the J call TRBJ2-3; maybe TRBD2 (5 bases). V shed 2 bases and J shed 2 bases, with 14 bases lying between them. The CDR3 has 16 amino acids. The germline CDR1 and CDR2 sequences are WSHSY and SAAADI. The CDR3 coding sequence is TGCGCCAGCAGTGAGCCCGTACAGCGGCTCACAGATACGCAGTATTTT. This gives the protein CASSEPVQRLTDTQYF.

The V gene is TRBV21-1, the J gene TRBJ2-7; TRBD2 is the table's D call, not checked against the DNA. TRBV21-1 is tagged as a pseudogene. The CDR3 has 15 amino acids. CDR3 sequence reads: CASSKLDGGSYEQYF. The DNA of the CDR3 is TGTGCCAGCAGCAAACTGGACGGGGGCTCCTACGAGCAGTACTTC.

The CDR3 DNA is TGTGCCAGCTCACCACCTGACAGTTACTATGGCTACACCTTC. This encodes CASSPPDSYYGYTF. The genes are TRBV18 and TRBJ1-2; D is perhaps TRBD1 (5 bases). CDR3 length equals 14 residues. Germline V lookup: CDR1 KGHSH, CDR2 LQKENI. V was pared by 0 bases and J by 3 bases, with 8 bases between. The full variable domain, rest sourced from reference TRBV18 and TRBJ1-2, is NAGVMQNPRHLVRRRGQEARLRCSPMKGHSHVYWYRQLPEEGLKFMVYLQKENIIDESGMPKERFSAEFPKEGPSILRIQQVVRGDSAAYFCASSPPDSYYGYTFGSGTRLTVV.

This sequence joins TRBV7-9 and TRBJ2-2; 7 positions agree with TRBD1. The germline CDR1 and CDR2 sequences are SEHNR and FQNEAQ (reference sequence). Unmatched junction bases numbered 6, after V lost 4 bases and J lost 4 bases. This CDR3 contains 15 residues. The CDR3 here is CASSSTGSATGELFF. As DNA, the CDR3 is TGTGCCAGCAGCTCGACAGGGTCGGCCACCGGGGAGCTGTTTTTT.

This clone showed up just a few times. The rearrangement links TRBV9 to TRBJ2-3; the match to TRBD2 covers 9 bases. Germline trimming cut 0 bases from V and 1 base from J; bases unmatched to any gene: 3. CDR1 and CDR2 (germline): SGDLS, YYNGEE. The CDR3 sequence is 16 residues long. In DNA form, the CDR3 reads TGTGCCAGCAGCGTAGGACTAGCGGTTGGCACAGATACGCAGTATTTT. This sequence encodes CASSVGLAVGTDTQYF.

This chain joins TRBV11-2 and TRBJ2-2, with unresolved D. The V and J ends lost 0 bases and 4 bases respectively, with 9 bases between them. This CDR3 is 15 amino acids long. Germline-derived CDR1 and CDR2 are SGHAT and FQNNGV. This CDR3 reads CASSLDLPGTGELFF. CDR3 sequence (DNA): TGTGCCAGCAGCTTAGATCTCCCCGGCACCGGGGAGCTGTTTTTT.

This chain links TRBV19 with TRBJ1-1; 7 nucleotides align to TRBD1. V dropped 3 bases and J dropped 0; count of bases not matched to a gene: 4. The germline CDR1 and CDR2 sequences are LNHDA and SQIVND (reference sequence). The CDR3 runs to 15 residues. CDR3 DNA sequence: TGTGCCAGTAGTATGAGGACAGGACTGAACACTGAAGCTTTCTTT. Its translation: CASSMRTGLNTEAFF.

This chain links TRBV11-3 with TRBJ1-5; no clear D gene. This CDR3 region has 14 residues. From germline, CDR1 is SGHNT and CDR2 YENEEA. Trimming pared 7 bases from V and 2 bases from J, leaving 12 bases between. CDR3 sequence reads: CASTLPRGNQPQHF. The CDR3 DNA follows: TGTGCCAGCACCCTACCGCGGGGCAATCAGCCCCAGCATTTT.

The chain employs TRBV25-1 and TRBJ1-1; tentative D call: TRBD1 (5 bases). The ends were cut back, 4 bases at V and 4 bases at J, with 13 bases in the middle. Germline lookup yields CDR1 MGHDK and CDR2 SYGVNS. This CDR3 has 14 residues. The CDR3 spells CASSGQGFGTEAFF. CDR3 nucleotides: TGTGCCAGCAGTGGTCAGGGATTTGGCACTGAAGCTTTCTTT.

This rearrangement joins TRBV29-1 to TRBJ2-5; 8 bases are a match to TRBD1. There are 12 residues in the CDR3. Trimming at V came to 8 bases and at J to 6 bases, leaving 8 bases not matched to a gene. Per the germline V gene, CDR1 is SQVTM and CDR2 is ANQGSEA. CDR3 residues: CSFRTGQKTQYF. The CDR3 region has the DNA TGCAGCTTCAGGACAGGGCAAAAGACCCAGTACTTC.